This T cell receptor (beta chain) was captured in a study of identical twins. This CDR3 has 14 amino acids. Germline V gene data show CDR1 as MNHEY and CDR2 as SMNVEV (reference sequence). Trimming pared 6 bases from V and 5 bases from J, leaving 16 bases between. TCRdb re-analysed the 5' RACE reads in MiXCR, keeping a single row per CDR3 protein. There are about 720,000 distinct CDR3 sequences in the sample; 15% to 20% occur only once, and around 12% lies in the top ten. This same sample was also taken into another study, of T cells expressing NK-cell markers. Per that study: One of eight sequenced donors was HCMV-seronegative; the other seven were seropositive. Each of a handful of donors carried dominant NKG2C+ clonotypes accounting for about 1.0-7.0% of CD8+ T cells. Clones of NKG2C+ T cells that had expanded were of unclear HCMV specificity.

V is TRBV27 and J is TRBJ1-1, with no clear D. The source material was PBMCs. The clonotype was recovered from a young woman in good health. The CDR3 loop is CASSPRGSGTEAFF. In DNA form, the CDR3 reads TGTGCCAGCAGCCCAAGAGGATCTGGGACTGAAGCTTTCTTT.